This TCR beta chain was sequenced in a study of CXCR3-negative and CXCR3-positive naive CD8 T cells. The study, taken as a whole, reports: When CXCR3-positive naive cells were set against CXCR3-negative naive cells, the former had more hydrophobic TRB CDR3s. Comparably high diversity was seen in both naive subsets, and much lower diversity in memory CD8+ cells.

The TRB cDNA libraries were prepared by 5' RACE with UMI labels. TCRdb re-called the 5' RACE reads, yielding one record per CDR3 amino acid sequence without DNA. Recorded for this sample: around 63,000 distinct CDR3 sequences. CD45RO-CCR7+CD27+CD95- was the phenotype of naive CD8+ T cells. Concerning this clonotype: The antigen is unknown.

The TCR originated in a human donor in good health. Some clones in this sample may be carry-over from other donors' samples. The sample consisted of naive CXCR3+ CD8+ T cells from blood. Subset defined: CD45RO-CCR7+CD27+CD95- naive CD8+ T cells expressing CXCR3 (TNR3+).

CDR3 sequence reads: CASSLSGSNQPQHF. The V and J genes are TRBV12-3 or TRBV12-4 and TRBJ1-5. The CDR3 contains 14 residues.